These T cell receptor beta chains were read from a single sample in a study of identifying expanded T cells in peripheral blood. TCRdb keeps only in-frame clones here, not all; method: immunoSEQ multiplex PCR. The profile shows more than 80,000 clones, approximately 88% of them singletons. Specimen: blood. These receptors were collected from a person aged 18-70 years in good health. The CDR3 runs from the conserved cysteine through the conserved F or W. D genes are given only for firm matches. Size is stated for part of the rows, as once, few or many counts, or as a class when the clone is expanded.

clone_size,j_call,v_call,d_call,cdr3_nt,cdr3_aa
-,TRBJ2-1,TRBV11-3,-,TGTGCCAGCAGCTCCACCACCGGGACCCGGCGGTTCTTC,CASSSTTGTRRFF
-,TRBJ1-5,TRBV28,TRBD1,TGTGCCAGCAGGGGGACAGGGGGAGGCGGGGGGAATCAGCCCCAGCATTTT,CASRGTGGGGGNQPQHF
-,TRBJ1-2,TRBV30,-,TGTGCCTGGAGTGTTTGGGGGGGAGGCTACACCTTC,CAWSVWGGGYTF
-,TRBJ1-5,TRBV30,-,TGTGCCTGGAGTGTACAGGGTTATAGCAATCAGCCCCAGCATTTT,CAWSVQGYSNQPQHF
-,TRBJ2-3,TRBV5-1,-,TGCGCCAGCAGCTTGGCCGGGACAACCGGGAGGGATACGCAGTATTTT,CASSLAGTTGRDTQYF
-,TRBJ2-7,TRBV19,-,TGTGCCAGTAGTCCAGGGTACGGGGGCTCCTACGAGCAGTACTTC,CASSPGYGGSYEQYF
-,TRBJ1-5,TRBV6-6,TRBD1,TGTGCCAGCAGACCCAGACAGGGGGATCAGCCCCAGCATTTT,CASRPRQGDQPQHF
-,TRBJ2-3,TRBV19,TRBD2,TGTGTTTCTAGCGGGGGCACAGATACGCAGTATTTT,CVSSGGTDTQYF
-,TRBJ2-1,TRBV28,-,TGTGCCAGCGGGTCCTACAATGAGCAGTTCTTC,CASGSYNEQFF
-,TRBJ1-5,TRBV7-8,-,TGTGCCAGCAGCTGGAGTGGGGATGGACCCCAGCCCCAGCATTTT,CASSWSGDGPQPQHF
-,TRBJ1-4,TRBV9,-,TGTGCCAGCAGCGTAAGGTCACAAGCTGATGAAAAACTGTTTTTT,CASSVRSQADEKLFF
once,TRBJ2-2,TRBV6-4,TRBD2,TGTGCCAGCAGTGAGACTAGCGGGGGGGCGAACACCGGGGAGCTGTTTTTT,CASSETSGGANTGELFF
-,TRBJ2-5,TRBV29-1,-,TGCAGCGCCACCCCCGGGACCGAGACCCAGTACTTC,CSATPGTETQYF
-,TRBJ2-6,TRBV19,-,TGTGCCAGTAGTCTTTCTGGGGCCAACGTCCTGACTTTC,CASSLSGANVLTF
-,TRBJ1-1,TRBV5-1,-,TGCGCCAGTCAGACAGACACGAACACTGAAGCTTTCTTT,CASQTDTNTEAFF
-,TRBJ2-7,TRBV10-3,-,TGTGCCATCACCCACGACAGGACTAGTTACGAGCAGTACTTC,CAITHDRTSYEQYF
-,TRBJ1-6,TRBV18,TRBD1,TGTGCCAGCTCACCACGGGGTGTCACAGGGGCCCCTAATTCACCCCTCCACTTT,CASSPRGVTGAPNSPLHF
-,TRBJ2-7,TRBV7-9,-,TGTGCCAGCAGCCGTGACGGGAACTACGAGCAGTACTTC,CASSRDGNYEQYF
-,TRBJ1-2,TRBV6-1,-,TGTGCCAGCAGTGAAGTTGGCTCAGCCTATGGCTACACCTTC,CASSEVGSAYGYTF
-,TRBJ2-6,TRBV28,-,TGTGCCAGCAGTTTGAGCGGCGGATCCCCCGGGGGGGCCAACGTCCTGACTTTC,CASSLSGGSPGGANVLTF
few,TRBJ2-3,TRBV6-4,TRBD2,TGTGCCAGCAGTGACGGGACTAGCGGGGGCGCAGATACGCAGTATTTT,CASSDGTSGGADTQYF
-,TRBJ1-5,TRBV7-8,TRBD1,TGTGCCACCCTTAAGGGGGCAGGGAATCAGCCCCAGCATTTT,CATLKGAGNQPQHF
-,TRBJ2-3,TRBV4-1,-,TGCGCCAGCAGCCAAGCCGATACGGCGGGAGATACGCAGTATTTT,CASSQADTAGDTQYF
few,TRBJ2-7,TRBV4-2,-,TGTGCCAGCAGCCAAGCTACAGGGAGCGTGGACGAGCAGTACTTC,CASSQATGSVDEQYF
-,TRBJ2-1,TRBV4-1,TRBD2,TGCGCCAGCAGCCAGGGACGGGGCGGCGGGGGGTACAATGAGCAGTTCTTC,CASSQGRGGGGYNEQFF
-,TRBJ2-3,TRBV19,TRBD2,TGTGCCAGTAGTACGGGAGGTGCAGGGTGGGCAGATACGCAGTATTTT,CASSTGGAGWADTQYF
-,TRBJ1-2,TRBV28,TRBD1,TGTGCCACTGGGGACAGGGCACATGGCTACACCTTC,CATGDRAHGYTF
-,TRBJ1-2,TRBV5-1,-,TGCGCCAGCAGCTTTGCGCAGTACTATGGCTACACCTTC,CASSFAQYYGYTF
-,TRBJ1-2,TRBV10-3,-,TGTGCCATCAGTGAGTCTCCAGGATACGCGTATGGCTACACCTTC,CAISESPGYAYGYTF